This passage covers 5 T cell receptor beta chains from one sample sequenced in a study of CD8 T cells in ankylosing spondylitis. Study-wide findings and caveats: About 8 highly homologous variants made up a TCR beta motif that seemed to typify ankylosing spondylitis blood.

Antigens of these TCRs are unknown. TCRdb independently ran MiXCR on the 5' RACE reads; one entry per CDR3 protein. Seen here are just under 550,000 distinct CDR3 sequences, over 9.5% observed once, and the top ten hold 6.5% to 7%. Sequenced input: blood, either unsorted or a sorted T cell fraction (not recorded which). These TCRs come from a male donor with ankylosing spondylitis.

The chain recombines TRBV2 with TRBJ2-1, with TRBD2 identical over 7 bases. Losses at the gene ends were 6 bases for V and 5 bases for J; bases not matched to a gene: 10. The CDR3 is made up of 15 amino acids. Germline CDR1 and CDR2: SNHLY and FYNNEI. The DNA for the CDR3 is TGTGCCAGCAGGGAATGGGGGGAGGGAGACAATGAGCAGTTCTTC. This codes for CASREWGEGDNEQFF.

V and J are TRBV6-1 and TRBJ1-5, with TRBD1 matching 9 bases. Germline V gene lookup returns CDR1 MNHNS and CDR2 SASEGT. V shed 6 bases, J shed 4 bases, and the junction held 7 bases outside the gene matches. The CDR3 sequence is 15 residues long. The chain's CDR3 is CASRLDRGKNQPQHF. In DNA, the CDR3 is TGTGCCAGCAGACTAGACAGGGGGAAGAATCAGCCCCAGCATTTT.

The chain's CDR3 is CASSYRWTSYEQYF. The CDR3 region has the DNA TGTGCCAGCAGTTATCGGTGGACCTCCTACGAGCAGTACTTC. V usage is TRBV7-2 and J usage is TRBJ2-7; unclear D gene. CDR1 and CDR2 from the germline V gene are SGHTA and FQGNSA. This CDR3 region has 14 residues. The ends were cut back, 6 bases at V and 0 bases at J, with 12 bases in the middle. The whole variable domain, remainder taken from reference TRBV7-2 and TRBJ2-7, is GAGVSQSPSNKVTEKGKDVELRCDPISGHTALYWYRQSLGQGLEFLIYFQGNSAPDKSGLPSDRFSAERTGGSVSTLTIQRTQQEDSAVYLCASSYRWTSYEQYFGPGTRLTVT.

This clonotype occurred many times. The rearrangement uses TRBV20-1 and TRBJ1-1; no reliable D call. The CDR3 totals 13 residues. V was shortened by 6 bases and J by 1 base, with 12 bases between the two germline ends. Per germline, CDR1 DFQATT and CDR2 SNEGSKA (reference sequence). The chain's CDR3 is CSATVASNTEAFF. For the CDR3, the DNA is TGCAGTGCCACCGTGGCATCGAACACTGAAGCTTTCTTT.

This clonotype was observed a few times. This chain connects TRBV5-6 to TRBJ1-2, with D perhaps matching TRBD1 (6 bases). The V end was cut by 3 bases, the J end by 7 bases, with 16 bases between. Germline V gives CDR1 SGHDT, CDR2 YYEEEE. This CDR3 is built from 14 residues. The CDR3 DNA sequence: TGTGCCAGCAGCTCATCCGGGACATCGGGTGGCTACACCTTC. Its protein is CASSSSGTSGGYTF.